Sequencing of this T cell receptor beta chain was carried out in a study of tumor-infiltrating lymphocytes in glioblastoma multiforme. General study findings and limits: Just one glioblastoma patient contributed to the TCR-mutation comparison. Functional subtype sorting of these T cells was not performed.

This clonotype was detected only once. Its antigen is unidentified. The CDR3 length is 14 residues. V was cut by 7 bases and J by 5 bases, with 17 bases left in between. Germline CDR1 is MNHNY and CDR2 is SVGAGI (reference sequence). TCR beta libraries were built from RNA through three nested multiplex PCR rounds using modified ARM-PCR. TCRB-specific cDNA synthesis used about 0.5 ug of total RNA. Each CDR3 protein gets one entry after TCRdb re-called the multiplex PCR reads with MiXCR. The table has some 15,000 distinct CDR3 sequences, roughly 74% seen once. V usage is TRBV6-6 and J usage is TRBJ1-1, with D possibly TRBD1 on 5 matching bases. Material for sequencing was brain tumor tissue. The receptor's source is a male donor with glioblastoma. The CDR3 nucleotides read TGTGCCAGCACCCCGCTTGAGGGGCGGACTGAAGCTTTCTTT. Translated, it gives CASTPLEGRTEAFF.